Below, 25 T cell receptor beta chains from the same sample are listed, as sequenced in a study of shared clonotypes between healthy human individuals (dated by TCRdb to the early 2020s). The library was obtained by the immunoSEQ multiplex PCR assay. Sourced from immuneACCESS, this table was stored by TCRdb with only in-frame sequences that have V and J called. A share of the clones is absent; for the studies checked, an unresolved V gene accounts for under half, and the remainder has no known explanation. The sample table lists 1,400,000 or so clones, 97% to 99% of them with a count of one. The ten largest account for 0.36% of the sample. Sequencing was done on a sample of naive CD4+ T cells sorted from blood. The meaning of the sample's cell subset or site label: CD45RA+ positively selected. These receptors all come from a man aged 30 to 39 in good health.

The chain links TRBV6-1 to TRBJ1-1, with no clear D. The CDR3 is 15 amino acids. Per the germline V gene, CDR1 is MNHNS and CDR2 is SASEGT. Trimming stripped 8 bases from V and 0 bases from J, with 16 bases between. The CDR3 reads CASAGPTRMNTEAFF. In DNA form, the CDR3 reads TGTGCCAGCGCGGGTCCAACCCGAATGAACACTGAAGCTTTCTTT.

The DNA for the CDR3 is TGCGCCAGCAGTGAGTCGCGGTTTAGCGAAAGCACAGATACGCAGTATTTT. Amino acid sequence: CASSESRFSESTDTQYF. J is TRBJ2-3 and V is TRBV10-1; D may be TRBD2 (5 bases). The V end was cut by 0 bases, the J end by 0 bases, with 13 bases between. CDR1 is WNHNN, CDR2 SYGVQD, per germline (reference sequence). The CDR3 loop spans 17 amino acids.

This chain uses TRBV7-9 with TRBJ2-1, with 8 bases identical to TRBD2. Germline V gene sequence: CDR1 SEHNR, CDR2 FQNEAQ (reference sequence). V lost 10 bases to trimming and J lost 3 bases; unmatched junction nucleotides: 8. This CDR3 comprises 14 residues. The CDR3 protein is CATERELVYNEQFF. CDR3 in DNA: TGTGCCACTGAGCGGGAGTTAGTCTACAATGAGCAGTTCTTC.

The V call is TRBV28, the J call TRBJ2-5; possibly TRBD2 for D (6 bases). CDR1 is MDHEN and CDR2 is SYDVKM in the germline V gene. CDR3 length: 16 amino acids. V was pared by 7 bases and J by 1 base, with 19 bases between. The CDR3 loop reads CASNPAGWGAQETQYF. DNA for the CDR3: TGTGCCAGCAACCCCGCGGGGTGGGGAGCCCAAGAGACCCAGTACTTC.

The CDR3 sequence is CAWSAGQGAVSQPQHF. The CDR3 coding sequence is TGTGCCTGGAGTGCGGGACAGGGGGCGGTAAGTCAGCCCCAGCATTTT. V usage is TRBV30 and J usage is TRBJ1-5; 12 bases match TRBD1. CDR3 length: 16 residues. Trimming cost V 1 base and J 6 bases; bases outside gene matches: 7. Germline CDR1 is GTSNPN and CDR2 is SVGIG (reference sequence).

The chain joins TRBV18 to TRBJ2-1, with D unresolved. This CDR3 has 17 amino acids. Germline V gene data show CDR1 as KGHSH and CDR2 as LQKENI. V lost 8 bases and J lost 2, with 22 bases in between. CDR3 in amino acids: CASPRPTHLGTYNEQFF. For the CDR3, the DNA is TGTGCCAGCCCCCGTCCCACACATCTCGGTACCTACAATGAGCAGTTCTTC.

About this clone itself: Distinct nucleotide sequences in the sample also encode this CDR3. The chain carries TRBV5-1 and TRBJ2-1; 9 nucleotides agree with TRBD2. This CDR3 is built from 15 residues. After removal of 4 bases from V and 4 bases from J, the junction contained 6 bases not matched to a gene. Germline assignment: CDR1 SGHRS and CDR2 YFSETQ. CDR3 sequence: CASSRGLADYNEQFF. The DNA for the CDR3 is TGCGCCAGCAGCCGGGGACTAGCAGATTACAATGAGCAGTTCTTC.

The gene calls are TRBV5-1 and TRBJ2-1; D ambiguous. The CDR3 totals 13 residues. V was cut by 1 base and J by 5 bases, with 7 bases left in between. Germline loops: CDR1 SGHRS, CDR2 YFSETQ. The CDR3 sequence: CASSLYVDNEQFF. Here the CDR3 DNA reads TGCGCCAGCAGCTTGTATGTAGACAATGAGCAGTTCTTC.

The count of this clone is one. The chain links TRBV6-5 to TRBJ2-1; D may be TRBD1 or TRBD2 (5 bases each). In germline, CDR1 is MNHEY, CDR2 SVGAGI. This CDR3 has 12 amino acids. Trimming removed 5 bases at V and 5 bases at J, with 7 bases between. The CDR3 DNA reads TGTGCCAGCAGTGGGACCAACAATGAGCAGTTCTTC. It yields the protein CASSGTNNEQFF.

This chain connects TRBV28 to TRBJ1-1; possibly TRBD1 for D (5 bases). With 11 bases removed from V and 5 bases from J, the gap between germline ends came to 21 bases. This CDR3 region has 14 residues. CDR1 is MDHEN, CDR2 SYDVKM, per germline. In DNA form, the CDR3 reads TGTGCCTCCGGACAAAGGTCTCGTTGGACTGAAGCTTTCTTT. Translating gives CASGQRSRWTEAFF.

The V gene is TRBV5-4, the J gene TRBJ2-7, with D possibly being TRBD2 (6 bases). Trimming left V 3 bases short and J 0 bases short, with 7 bases between. The CDR3 extends over 13 amino acids. CDR1 is SGHNT and CDR2 is YYREEE in the germline V gene (reference sequence). Written as DNA, the CDR3 is TGTGCCAGCAGCTGGGGGGACTCCTACGAGCAGTACTTC. As protein: CASSWGDSYEQYF.

V usage is TRBV11-2 and J usage is TRBJ2-7; 8 bases fit TRBD1. The CDR3 loop spans 15 amino acids. J lost 4 bases, V lost 4 bases, and 9 bases had no gene match. The germline V gene encodes CDR1 SGHAT and CDR2 FQNNGV. For the CDR3, the DNA is TGTGCCAGCAGCTCGGTCAGGTACAGGGGGTACGAGCAGTACTTC. Protein: CASSSVRYRGYEQYF.

In its sample, this clone was seen once. The sample has other DNA sequences that encode this CDR3 too. J is TRBJ2-1 and V is TRBV28; D gene uncertain. Germline V CDR1 and CDR2: MDHEN, SYDVKM. CDR3 length: 12 residues. The V end was cut by 2 bases, the J end by 5 bases, with 4 bases between. The CDR3 DNA reads as TGTGCCAGCAGTTTAAGGAACAATGAGCAGTTCTTC. It codes for CASSLRNNEQFF.

The V gene is TRBV2, the J gene TRBJ1-4, with D possibly being TRBD1 (6 bases). This CDR3 is built from 16 residues. Trimming stripped 4 bases from V and 3 bases from J, with 15 bases between. CDR1 and CDR2 (germline): SNHLY, FYNNEI. CDR3 amino acids: CASSVPRGVANEKLFF. The CDR3 coding sequence is TGTGCCAGCAGTGTGCCGAGGGGGGTGGCTAATGAAAAACTGTTTTTT.

The chain has TRBV2 and TRBJ1-5; 10 nucleotides line up with TRBD1. CDR3 length: 15 residues. Germline loops: CDR1 SNHLY, CDR2 FYNNEI. Losses at the gene ends were 6 bases for V and 3 bases for J; bases not matched to a gene: 5. The CDR3 DNA reads TGTGCCAGCAGCGTGGACAGGGGGGTCAATCAGCCCCAGCATTTT. This gives the protein CASSVDRGVNQPQHF.

This CDR3 reads CASSFPISGDTGELFF. CDR3 bases: TGTGCCAGCAGCTTCCCCATTAGTGGAGACACCGGGGAGCTGTTTTTT. The rearrangement uses TRBV5-4 and TRBJ2-2; D not certain. Trimming took off 2 bases at V and 3 bases at J, with 14 bases between the two ends. The CDR3 consists of 16 residues. Per the germline V gene, CDR1 is SGHNT and CDR2 is YYREEE (reference sequence).

The rearrangement links TRBV9 to TRBJ2-3, with D tentatively TRBD2 (5 bases). From germline, CDR1 is SGDLS and CDR2 YYNGEE. This CDR3 contains 13 residues. V gave up 5 bases and J gave up 6 bases, with 13 bases separating them. Written as DNA, the CDR3 is TGTGCCAGCAGTATCGGGCCGGGGGATACGCAGTATTTT. Translated, it gives CASSIGPGDTQYF.

This clone was found once. V and J are TRBV5-1 and TRBJ2-1; D call uncertain. The CDR3 consists of 12 residues. Looked up from germline, CDR1 is SGHRS and CDR2 is YFSETQ. The germline V and J ends were trimmed by 4 bases and 9 bases, with 11 bases remaining between them. CDR3 in DNA: TGCGCCAGCAGCCAAGAGATGAGTGAGCAGTTCTTC. Protein: CASSQEMSEQFF.

This chain joins TRBV7-2 and TRBJ2-2; D gene uncertain. The length of the CDR3 is 15 residues. Deletions cut 2 bases from V and 5 bases from J, with 12 bases between. The germline gives CDR1 SGHTA, CDR2 FQGNSA. CDR3: CASSLQAGVTGELFF. Here the CDR3 DNA reads TGTGCCAGCAGCTTACAGGCTGGGGTTACCGGGGAGCTGTTTTTT.

The chain is built from TRBV10-2 and TRBJ1-1, with D possibly matching TRBD1 (5 bases). CDR1 WSHSY and CDR2 SAAADI come from the germline V gene. This CDR3 is 14 amino acids long. Between the trimmed V and J ends, which lost 7 bases and 0 bases, there was a span of 12 bases. The CDR3 loop is CASTAGRLNTEAFF. DNA of the CDR3: TGCGCCAGCACGGCGGGACGGTTGAACACTGAAGCTTTCTTT.

This chain connects TRBV27 to TRBJ2-7; tentatively, D is TRBD1 (6 bases). V was shortened by 5 bases and J by 2 bases, with 13 bases between the two germline ends. Germline V gene lookup returns CDR1 MNHEY and CDR2 SMNVEV (reference sequence). This CDR3 is built from 14 residues. The chain's CDR3 is CASSQPGQAYEQYF. In DNA, the CDR3 is TGTGCCAGCAGTCAACCGGGACAAGCCTACGAGCAGTACTTC.

The rearrangement uses TRBV5-1 and TRBJ2-5, with D unresolved. The germline CDR1 and CDR2 sequences are SGHRS and YFSETQ. The CDR3 contains 14 residues. Trimming cost V 5 bases and J 4 bases, with 15 bases left between them. The CDR3 coding sequence is TGCGCCAGCAGATCCGATTTGGGTCGAGAGACCCAGTACTTC. It codes for CASRSDLGRETQYF.

The chain carries TRBV15 and TRBJ1-2; D possibly corresponds to TRBD1 (6 bases). Germline loops: CDR1 LNHNV, CDR2 YYDKDF (reference sequence). The CDR3 is made up of 15 amino acids. V dropped 1 base and J dropped 3 bases, with 12 bases sitting between them. As DNA, the CDR3 is TGTGCCACCAGCAGAGTGGGGGCAGTTGACTATGGCTACACCTTC. Residues: CATSRVGAVDYGYTF.

The CDR3 DNA reads TGCGCCAGCTCGAGACAGGGTTCTGTCTACGAGCAGTACTTC. Translated: CASSRQGSVYEQYF. This chain links TRBV5-1 with TRBJ2-7; 7 bases are a match to TRBD1. V shed 7 bases, J shed 3 bases, and the junction held 10 bases outside the gene matches. There are 14 residues in the CDR3. The V gene's germline CDR1 is SGHRS and CDR2 YFSETQ. The full variable domain, with the rest looked up from reference TRBV5-1 and TRBJ2-7, is KAGVTQTPRYLIKTRGQQVTLSCSPISGHRSVSWYQQTPGQGLQFLFEYFSETQRNKGNFPGRFSGRQFSNSRSEMNVSTLELGDSALYLCASSRQGSVYEQYFGPGTRLTVT.

Points on this clone: The identical CDR3 is also encoded by other nucleotide sequences in the sample. The chain carries TRBV18 and TRBJ2-5; D unresolved. The length of the CDR3 is 13 residues. Trimming took off 3 bases at V and 3 bases at J, with 8 bases between the two ends. Germline lookup yields CDR1 KGHSH and CDR2 LQKENI. As DNA, the CDR3 is TGTGCCAGCTCACCCATTGCCAAAGAGACCCAGTACTTC. Translated, it gives CASSPIAKETQYF.